A single sample is the source of the 14 T cell receptor beta chains below, sequenced in a study of blood T cell repertoires in COVID-19. Sequencing used immunoSEQ multiplex PCR; TCRdb keeps in-frame clones, though not all of them. Seen here are over 120,000 clones, approximately 89% observed once, and the top ten hold around 1.6%. Sample: peripheral blood. Receptors were obtained from a human donor in a cohort sampled during active COVID-19.

The chain joins TRBV19 to TRBJ2-7; 8 nucleotides agree with TRBD1. V shed 9 bases, J shed 5 bases, and the junction held 6 bases outside the gene matches. The germline CDR1 and CDR2 sequences are LNHDA and SQIVND (reference sequence). This CDR3 is 12 amino acids long. The CDR3 DNA reads as TGTGCCAGCCGAACAGGGGGGCACGAGCAGTACTTC. Translated, it gives CASRTGGHEQYF.

This clone came up once. The chain uses TRBV4-3 and TRBJ1-4, with 7 bases aligning to TRBD1. V lost 2 bases and J lost 5; bases outside the gene matches: 5. The CDR3 extends over 15 amino acids. The germline V gene has CDR1 LGHNA and CDR2 YSLEER. The CDR3 loop reads CASSQLRQGNEKLFF. DNA of the CDR3: TGCGCCAGCAGCCAACTCCGACAGGGAAATGAAAAACTGTTTTTT.

The chain uses TRBV10-2 and TRBJ1-2; weak D call: TRBD1 (5 bases). The CDR3 is made up of 13 amino acids. Germline V lookup: CDR1 WSHSY, CDR2 SAAADI. Trimming pared 7 bases from V and 2 bases from J, leaving 11 bases between. CDR3 coding DNA: TGCGCCAGCACCCCAGGACAAAACTATGGCTACACCTTC. It codes for CASTPGQNYGYTF.

The V gene is TRBV10-3, the J gene TRBJ2-3; 9 nucleotides match TRBD2. This CDR3 has 16 residues. Germline CDR1 and CDR2: ENHRY and SYGVKD. Trimming took 6 bases from V and 2 from J; bases not matched to a gene: 9. The CDR3 DNA follows: TGTGCCATCAGCGGATTATTAGCGGGGGCCACAGATACGCAGTATTTT. Translated: CAISGLLAGATDTQYF.

The rearrangement joins TRBV19 to TRBJ2-1; 9 bases line up with TRBD1. This CDR3 comprises 14 residues. The germline gives CDR1 LNHDA, CDR2 SQIVND (reference sequence). The ends lost 3 bases at V and 7 bases at J; junction bases unmatched: 4. CDR3 protein: CASSMDRGRNEQFF. In DNA form, the CDR3 reads TGTGCCAGTAGTATGGACAGGGGTAGGAATGAGCAGTTCTTC.

This rearrangement joins TRBV7-2 to TRBJ2-7; 11 bases map to TRBD2. The CDR3 has 12 amino acids. In germline, CDR1 is SGHTA, CDR2 FQGNSA. V gave up 5 bases and J gave up 8 bases; unmatched junction bases: 2. The CDR3 reads CASSRLAGKQYF. The CDR3 DNA sequence: TGTGCCAGCAGCAGACTAGCGGGGAAGCAGTACTTC. Complete variable domain (other parts from reference TRBV7-2 and TRBJ2-7): GAGVSQSPSNKVTEKGKDVELRCDPISGHTALYWYRQSLGQGLEFLIYFQGNSAPDKSGLPSDRFSAERTGGSVSTLTIQRTQQEDSAVYLCASSRLAGKQYFGPGTRLTVT.

This clone was seen a few times. CDR3 nucleotide sequence: TGTGCCAGCAGTGAAGCGCTTACGGGGTCTCAGCCCCAGCATTTT. This translates into CASSEALTGSQPQHF. V gene TRBV2 combines with J gene TRBJ1-5, with D hard to call. The V gene lost 0 bases and the J gene lost 6 bases, with 12 bases spanning the gap. The CDR3 is made up of 15 amino acids. Germline V gives CDR1 SNHLY, CDR2 FYNNEI.

The genes are TRBV27 and TRBJ1-2; 8 bases match TRBD1. The J segment lost 8 bases and the V segment lost 0 bases, leaving 8 bases of the junction unmatched. Looked up from germline, CDR1 is MNHEY and CDR2 is SMNVEV (reference sequence). CDR3 length: 15 amino acids. The CDR3 bases are TGTGCCAGCAGTTTATCGGGGACAGGATTTAGGGGCTACACCTTC. Its protein is CASSLSGTGFRGYTF.

The chain is built from TRBV5-8 and TRBJ1-6; TRBD1 aligns across 10 bases. Germline assignment: CDR1 SGHTS and CDR2 YDEGEE. V lost 2 bases, J lost 10 bases, and 3 bases stayed unmatched. CDR3 length: 14 amino acids. This chain's CDR3 is CASSLGQGDSPLHF. CDR3 nucleotides: TGTGCCAGCAGCTTAGGACAGGGGGACTCACCCCTCCACTTT.

The chain is built from TRBV5-1 and TRBJ2-3; 10 bases line up with TRBD2. CDR1 and CDR2 from the germline V gene are SGHRS and YFSETQ. This CDR3 is 14 amino acids long. Trimming removed 5 bases from V and 6 bases from J; junction bases left unmatched: 6. Here the CDR3 DNA reads TGCGCCAGCAGTAAACAACTAGCGGGGGATACGCAGTATTTT. It translates to CASSKQLAGDTQYF.

The table lists this clone with a count of one. This rearrangement joins TRBV10-2 to TRBJ2-7, with D perhaps matching TRBD2 (5 bases). The CDR3 extends over 14 amino acids. Trimming stripped 4 bases from V and 7 bases from J, with 17 bases between. Germline values: CDR1 WSHSY, CDR2 SAAADI. DNA of the CDR3: TGCGCCAGCAGTGTTTCAGGCGTTACGGGGGAGCAGTACTTC. This encodes CASSVSGVTGEQYF.

The V call is TRBV5-4, the J call TRBJ1-5, with D uncertain. Germline V gives CDR1 SGHNT, CDR2 YYREEE (reference sequence). V gave up 2 bases and J gave up 5 bases, with 11 bases separating them. This CDR3 region has 14 residues. The CDR3 reads CASSFLAADQPQHF. CDR3 sequence (DNA): TGTGCCAGCAGCTTTCTGGCAGCGGATCAGCCCCAGCATTTT.

This clone was found once. The CDR3 nucleotides read TGTGCCAGCAGCTTAGCCGGGTCGGACACTGAAGCTTTCTTT. Translating gives CASSLAGSDTEAFF. The chain employs TRBV7-9 and TRBJ1-1, with D unresolved. The V gene's germline CDR1 is SEHNR and CDR2 FQNEAQ (reference sequence). Trimming took 0 bases from V and 3 from J, leaving 8 bases between them. This CDR3 is 14 amino acids long.

This clone was found a few times. The CDR3 bases are TGTGCCAGCAGTCTGGGGCGAACAGATACGCAGTATTTT. It codes for CASSLGRTDTQYF. This sequence joins TRBV6-2 or TRBV6-3 and TRBJ2-3; D possibly corresponds to TRBD1 (5 bases). Germline CDR1 and CDR2: MNHEY and SVGEGT. The CDR3 loop spans 13 amino acids. Trimming removed 5 bases from V and 3 bases from J, with 9 bases in between.